These 17 T cell receptor beta chains share one sample of origin, sequenced in a study of shared clonotypes between healthy human individuals. TCRdb's table, derived via immunoSEQ multiplex PCR, lists solely in-frame clones and lacks some. The sample shows millions of clones, 90% to 95% of them seen only once. The specimen sequenced was naive CD4+ T cells from PBMCs. Sample subset: CD45RA+ positively selected. All receptors derive from a man younger than 35 in good health. Some clones in this sample may be carry-over from other donors' samples.

This clone has just a few counts. This sequence joins TRBV30 and TRBJ1-1; D gene unclear. V dropped 2 bases and J dropped 1 base, with 5 bases sitting between them. This CDR3 has 12 residues. The germline V gene has CDR1 GTSNPN and CDR2 SVGIG (reference sequence). CDR3 DNA: TGTGCCTGGAGTCCACAGAACACTGAAGCTTTCTTT. Protein product: CAWSPQNTEAFF. Drawing the rest from reference TRBV30 and TRBJ1-1, the complete variable domain is SQTIHQWPATLVQPVGSPLSLECTVEGTSNPNLYWYRQAAGRGLQLLFYSVGIGQISSEVPQNLSASRPQDRQFILSSKKLLLSDSGFYLCAWSPQNTEAFFGQGTRLTVV.

The chain has TRBV18 and TRBJ2-7, with 10 bases aligning to TRBD2. CDR1 and CDR2 from the germline V gene are KGHSH and LQKENI. Losses at the gene ends were 3 bases for V and 6 bases for J; bases not matched to a gene: 8. The CDR3 consists of 15 residues. The CDR3 coding sequence is TGTGCCAGCTCACCTTTAGCTAGCGGGAGTCTCGAGCAGTACTTC. Its translation: CASSPLASGSLEQYF.

The rearrangement links TRBV27 to TRBJ1-1; D is unclear. Looked up from germline, CDR1 is MNHEY and CDR2 is SMNVEV (reference sequence). Trimming removed 2 bases from V and 3 bases from J, with 10 bases in between. The CDR3 covers 14 residues. DNA for the CDR3: TGTGCCAGCAGTTTAGAGTCAGGCCACACTGAAGCTTTCTTT. Amino acids: CASSLESGHTEAFF.

The chain combines TRBV7-9 with TRBJ2-1, with 7 bases matching TRBD2. Germline V lookup: CDR1 SEHNR, CDR2 FQNEAQ (reference sequence). The CDR3 runs 14 residues. The trim removed 10 bases at V and 4 bases at J, leaving 10 bases unmatched. For the CDR3, the DNA is TGTGCCACCGTCTCTAGCGGAGCATACAATGAGCAGTTCTTC. This sequence encodes CATVSSGAYNEQFF.

The chain has TRBV9 and TRBJ2-7; 8 nucleotides align to TRBD1. This CDR3 region has 13 residues. V lost 7 bases and J lost 3; bases outside the gene matches: 6. Germline V CDR1 and CDR2: SGDLS, YYNGEE. CDR3 nucleotide sequence: TGTGCCAGCTCCCGACAGGGGAACTACGAGCAGTACTTC. Translating gives CASSRQGNYEQYF.

V and J are TRBV28 and TRBJ2-5; possible D gene TRBD1, 6 bases. Trimming shortened V by 8 bases and J by 4 bases, and 20 bases separated the two germline ends. Per germline, CDR1 MDHEN and CDR2 SYDVKM. The CDR3 consists of 15 residues. Written as DNA, the CDR3 is TGTGCCAGCGGTCCGGCAGGGGAATTCAGAGAGACCCAGTACTTC. Translation: CASGPAGEFRETQYF.

The chain employs TRBV19 and TRBJ1-3; 7 nucleotides align to TRBD1. CDR3 length: 15 residues. With V trimmed by 6 bases and J by 8 bases, 13 bases remained unmatched. The V gene's germline CDR1 is LNHDA and CDR2 SQIVND (reference sequence). DNA for the CDR3: TGTGCCAGTAGCCAGAGAGAAGGGGGCGCGGACACCATATATTTT. This codes for CASSQREGGADTIYF.

V usage is TRBV19 and J usage is TRBJ1-3; D is ambiguous. Germline values: CDR1 LNHDA, CDR2 SQIVND (reference sequence). The V and J ends lost 7 bases and 1 base respectively, with 14 bases between them. CDR3 length equals 15 residues. The CDR3: CASKGSLASGNTIYF. The CDR3 DNA reads TGTGCCAGTAAAGGGTCGTTGGCTTCTGGAAACACCATATATTTT.

This chain joins TRBV5-1 and TRBJ2-5; 12 bases are a match to TRBD2. After removal of 0 bases from V and 10 bases from J, the junction contained 7 bases not matched to a gene. The CDR3 sequence is 15 residues long. CDR1 SGHRS and CDR2 YFSETQ come from the germline V gene. This CDR3 reads CASSLGTSGTRVQYF. DNA of the CDR3: TGCGCCAGCAGCTTGGGGACTAGCGGGACCCGGGTCCAGTACTTC.

The V call is TRBV14, the J call TRBJ2-7; 8 nucleotides line up with TRBD1. Germline values: CDR1 SGHDN, CDR2 FVKESK. The CDR3 consists of 15 residues. The V and J ends lost 5 bases and 5 bases, in that order; junction bases with no gene match: 11. This CDR3 reads CASSRFRTGLDEQYF. As DNA, the CDR3 is TGTGCCAGCAGCAGGTTCAGGACAGGGTTGGACGAGCAGTACTTC.

This rearrangement joins TRBV30 to TRBJ2-3; TRBD2 aligns across 13 bases. Germline V gene data show CDR1 as GTSNPN and CDR2 as SVGIG (reference sequence). With 5 bases clipped from V and 4 bases from J, the junction kept 6 bases outside the gene matches. The CDR3 runs 15 residues. The CDR3 DNA reads as TGTGCCTGGGGCAGACTAGCGGGAGGCCCAGATACGCAGTATTTT. Protein product: CAWGRLAGGPDTQYF.

The J gene is TRBJ2-5, the V gene TRBV5-4; 8 nucleotides agree with TRBD2. CDR1 SGHNT and CDR2 YYREEE come from the germline V gene (reference sequence). Trimming removed 4 bases from V and 1 base from J; junction bases left unmatched: 9. The CDR3 sequence is 16 residues long. CDR3 nucleotide sequence: TGTGCCAGCAGCACCGGGGGGGTGGCGGCCCAAGAGACCCAGTACTTC. Its translation is CASSTGGVAAQETQYF.

As to this clone: This sample includes further DNA sequences coding for the same CDR3. The V call is TRBV28, the J call TRBJ2-7; a weak D match, TRBD1 (5 bases). The CDR3 covers 14 residues. V was pared by 2 bases and J by 1 base, with 9 bases between. CDR1 and CDR2 (germline): MDHEN, SYDVKM. The CDR3 DNA reads as TGTGCCAGCAGTTTAGGGGCAGGTTCCTACGAGCAGTACTTC. Translated, it gives CASSLGAGSYEQYF.

V is TRBV28 and J is TRBJ1-6; D gene ambiguous. Germline values: CDR1 MDHEN, CDR2 SYDVKM. V was clipped by 3 bases and J by 10 bases, with 13 bases between them. CDR3 length: 14 residues. CDR3 DNA: TGTGCCAGCAGTTTCGGTAGGGTCGAGTCACCCCTCCACTTT. Translated: CASSFGRVESPLHF.

Worth noting for this clone: Distinct nucleotide sequences in the sample also encode this CDR3. The chain is built from TRBV5-1 and TRBJ2-7, with 13 bases that match TRBD2. The length of the CDR3 is 15 residues. CDR1 is SGHRS, CDR2 YFSETQ, per germline. The J segment lost 3 bases and the V segment lost 3 bases, leaving 3 bases of the junction unmatched. The CDR3 region is CASSWGLAGNYEQYF. The CDR3 DNA is TGCGCCAGCAGCTGGGGACTAGCGGGAAACTACGAGCAGTACTTC.

The rearrangement uses TRBV2 and TRBJ1-5, with D possibly being TRBD1 (5 bases). CDR3 size: 14 residues. The V end was cut by 4 bases, the J end by 4 bases, with 11 bases between. Germline loops: CDR1 SNHLY, CDR2 FYNNEI. DNA of the CDR3: TGTGCCAGCAGTGGGTTGGGGGGGAATCAGCCCCAGCATTTT. It translates to CASSGLGGNQPQHF.

The chain is built from TRBV7-3 and TRBJ1-1, with unresolved D. From germline, CDR1 is SGHTA and CDR2 FQGTGA. This CDR3 is 14 amino acids long. V dropped 3 bases and J dropped 11 bases, with 19 bases sitting between them. The DNA of the CDR3 is TGTGCCAGCAGCTTGGGCGACACGTTGGCCGCGGCTTTCTTT. It yields the protein CASSLGDTLAAAFF.